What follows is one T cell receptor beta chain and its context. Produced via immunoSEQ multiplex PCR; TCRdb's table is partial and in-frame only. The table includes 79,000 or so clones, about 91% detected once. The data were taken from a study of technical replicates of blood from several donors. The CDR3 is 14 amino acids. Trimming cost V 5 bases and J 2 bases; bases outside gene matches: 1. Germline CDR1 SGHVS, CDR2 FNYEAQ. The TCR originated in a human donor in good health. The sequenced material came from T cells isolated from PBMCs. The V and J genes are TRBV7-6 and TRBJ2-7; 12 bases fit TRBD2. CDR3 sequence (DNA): TGTGCCAGCAGCCCTAGCGGGGGGGCCTACGAGCAGTACTTC. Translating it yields CASSPSGGAYEQYF.